This is a list of T cell receptor beta chains from one sample in a study of CD8+ T cells in alopecia areata. TCRdb's table, derived via immunoSEQ multiplex PCR, lists solely in-frame clones and lacks some. The data contain roughly 200,000 clones, roughly 65% of them singletons. This material consisted of CD4+ T cells sorted from blood, taken at week 0. All receptors come from a human donor with alopecia areata. CDR3s include the opening cysteine and the closing phenylalanine or tryptophan. The order of the fields is D gene, clone size, J gene, V gene, CDR3 DNA, CDR3 protein. The D gene is left open where the match is weak. Clone size is stated in some rows and not others, as once, few, many or a class when expanded.

. | . | TRBJ1-4 | TRBV15 | TGTGCCACCAGCAGAGATTACACAGATAATGAAAAACTGTTTTTT | CATSRDYTDNEKLFF
. | few | TRBJ2-3 | TRBV18 | TGTGCCAGCTCACCAAGGCAGAGTTTAGATACGCAGTATTTT | CASSPRQSLDTQYF
. | few | TRBJ2-1 | TRBV30 | TGTGCCTGGAGGGGTCTTAAGGGGACTTCGCAGTTCTTC | CAWRGLKGTSQFF
TRBD2 | few | TRBJ2-7 | TRBV29-1 | TGCAGCGTTGGTCACCGGGAGGGGGAGCAGTACTTC | CSVGHREGEQYF
. | . | TRBJ2-7 | TRBV30 | TGTGCCTGGAGTGTGGGACACCCGGGGAACTACGAGCAGTACTTC | CAWSVGHPGNYEQYF
. | once | TRBJ2-1 | TRBV18 | TGTGCCAGCTCACCACCTTGGGCAGGTGTGGTCAATGAGCAGTTCTTC | CASSPPWAGVVNEQFF
TRBD2 | few | TRBJ2-3 | TRBV27 | TGTGCCAGCAGTTCTCCGGGGGGGCTAAACACAGATACGCAGTATTTT | CASSSPGGLNTDTQYF
. | few | TRBJ1-2 | TRBV6-5 | TGTGCCAGCAGTTACGGGGGTTATGGCTACACCTTC | CASSYGGYGYTF
. | . | TRBJ2-5 | TRBV29-1 | TGCAGCGCTGAACGGGAGACCCAGTACTTC | CSAERETQYF
TRBD1 | . | TRBJ1-5 | TRBV30 | TGTGCCTGGAGTGCAAGACAGGGGGGTCAGCCCCAGCATTTT | CAWSARQGGQPQHF
. | . | TRBJ2-3 | TRBV6-6 | TGTGCCAGCAGTCCCGGGACATCTATAGTCACAGATACGCAGTATTTT | CASSPGTSIVTDTQYF
TRBD1 | . | TRBJ1-4 | TRBV30 | TGTGCCTGGGCCCGGACAGGGGGTAATGAAAAACTGTTTTTT | CAWARTGGNEKLFF
TRBD1 | . | TRBJ1-1 | TRBV6-1 | TGTGCCAGCACTTTGGGACAGGGAATGAACACTGAAGCTTTCTTT | CASTLGQGMNTEAFF
. | . | TRBJ1-1 | TRBV27 | TGTGCCAGCAGTTTGTCCCCCCATACGGGGGCTGAAGCTTTCTTT | CASSLSPHTGAEAFF
. | once | TRBJ1-5 | TRBV6-6 | TGTGCCAGCAGTGAGAGAATTGGCAGCAATCAGCCCCAGCATTTT | CASSERIGSNQPQHF
TRBD1 | . | TRBJ2-7 | TRBV7-2 | TGTGCCAGCAGTCGCACAGGGGGCCGGGGCTACGAGCAGTACTTC | CASSRTGGRGYEQYF
. | . | TRBJ1-2 | TRBV25-1 | TGTGCCAGCAGAGATTTCGGGGAGGTTGGCTACACCTTC | CASRDFGEVGYTF
. | . | TRBJ1-4 | TRBV7-8 | TGTGCCAGCAGCTTAGCGCCGGCAGGGAGGGATGAAAAACTGTTTTTT | CASSLAPAGRDEKLFF
. | . | TRBJ2-3 | TRBV4-1 | TGCGCCAGCAGCCAAGACGGAGGGAATATGGATACGCAGTATTTT | CASSQDGGNMDTQYF
. | . | TRBJ1-2 | TRBV30 | TGTGCCTGGAGCCCCGTAACTAACTATGGCTACACCTTC | CAWSPVTNYGYTF
TRBD1 | few | TRBJ1-1 | TRBV4-3 | TGCGCCAGCAGCATTAACAGGGGAACTGAAGCTTTCTTT | CASSINRGTEAFF
. | few | TRBJ2-3 | TRBV5-1 | TGCGCCAGCATGGAGGGTCAGGGAAAGGAGTATTTT | CASMEGQGKEYF
. | . | TRBJ1-2 | TRBV30 | TGTGCCTGGGTCGCGGGGGGAATTCCTAACTATGGCTACACCTTC | CAWVAGGIPNYGYTF
. | . | TRBJ2-5 | TRBV18 | TGTGCCAGCTCACCAGGGAGCCAAGAGACCCAGTACTTC | CASSPGSQETQYF
. | few | TRBJ2-7 | TRBV7-2 | TGTGCCAGCAGCTCAACCGGGGGTGGTGAGCAGTACTTC | CASSSTGGGEQYF
. | . | TRBJ1-2 | TRBV2 | TGTGCCAGCTACAAGGTCGGGGCATTAAGTGGTTCAAGCTACACCTTC | CASYKVGALSGSSYTF
. | . | TRBJ2-2 | TRBV7-3 | TGTGCCAGCAGCTTATGGGCGAGTAAGAACACCGGGGAGCTGTTTTTT | CASSLWASKNTGELFF
. | . | TRBJ1-2 | TRBV4-3 | TGCGCCAGCAGCCAAGTAAGGGGTGGCTACACCTTC | CASSQVRGGYTF
. | . | TRBJ2-7 | TRBV7-9 | TGTGCCAGCAGCGGGCGGCTCTACGAGCAGTACTTC | CASSGRLYEQYF
TRBD1 | . | TRBJ2-7 | TRBV5-1 | TGCGCCAGCAGCTGGGACAGGCTAACAGCCGAGCAGTACTTC | CASSWDRLTAEQYF
. | . | TRBJ2-5 | TRBV29-1 | TGCAGCGTTGTCTCAGGTCAAGAGACCCAGTACTTC | CSVVSGQETQYF
. | . | TRBJ1-1 | TRBV7-8 | TGTGCCAGCAGCTCCCAGTCCGCGGAAATGAACACTGAAGCTTTCTTT | CASSSQSAEMNTEAFF
. | . | TRBJ2-5 | TRBV7-9 | TGTGCCAGCAGCAACCCGGTGGAGACCCAGTACTTC | CASSNPVETQYF
TRBD1 | . | TRBJ1-2 | TRBV5-1 | TGCGCCAGCAGTTCCGGGACAGAGTCTGGCTACACCTTC | CASSSGTESGYTF
. | . | TRBJ1-5 | TRBV4-3 | TGCGCCAGCAGCCAAGATCGGCTTGTCCGGGTGGGTCAGCCCCAGCATTTT | CASSQDRLVRVGQPQHF
. | . | TRBJ2-3 | TRBV5-1 | TGCGCCAGCAGCAGACTGGGGACAGATACGCAGTATTTT | CASSRLGTDTQYF
. | once | TRBJ2-3 | TRBV29-1 | TGCAGCGGAGTAAGCGCAGATACGCAGTATTTT | CSGVSADTQYF
. | . | TRBJ1-4 | TRBV29-1 | TGCAGCGTTGAAGTAACAGGTCTAGGGAAAAAACTGTTTTTT | CSVEVTGLGKKLFF
. | . | TRBJ1-6 | TRBV4-1 | TGCGCCAGCAGCCAAGAAAGGGCAAGGCCCCTCCACTTT | CASSQERARPLHF
. | . | TRBJ2-3 | TRBV7-2 | TGTGCCAGCAGCGGGCGGGACTTCATCTCAGATACGCAGTATTTT | CASSGRDFISDTQYF
. | . | TRBJ2-4 | TRBV5-1 | TGCGCCAGCAAGGCTTCCAAAAACATTCAGTACTTC | CASKASKNIQYF